This TCR beta chain was identified in a study of T cells in Graves' hyperthyroidism and ophthalmopathy. This clonotype was counted many times. Between the trimmed V and J ends, which lost 1 base and 3 bases, there was a span of 14 bases. This CDR3 has 15 amino acids. The germline CDR1 and CDR2 sequences are SGHRS and YFSETQ. Amplification targeted TCR beta CDR3 regions from RNA transcripts. The HTBI set primed first-round TCR CDR3 RT-PCR. TCRdb reprocessed the multiplex PCR reads with MiXCR, giving one entry per CDR3 protein. This sample yields around 490,000 distinct CDR3 sequences, of which nearly 20% are seen a single time; approximately 48% belongs to the top ten.

The sequence came from a man in his forties with Graves' ophthalmopathy. The chain has TRBV5-1 and TRBJ2-7; D is tentatively TRBD1 or TRBD2 (7 bases each). Specimen: blood. CDR3 sequence reads: CASSLREGAHYEQYF. Written as DNA, the CDR3 is TGCGCCAGCAGCTTGAGGGAGGGGGCGCACTACGAGCAGTACTTC.